The 11 T cell receptor beta chains below all came from one sample that was sequenced in a study of technical replicates of blood from four donors. TCRdb's table, derived via immunoSEQ multiplex PCR, lists solely in-frame clones and lacks some. Of tens of thousands of clones detected, roughly 92% appear once; the ten largest clones hold roughly 0.36%. Source material: T cells isolated from PBMCs. Receptors originate from a human donor in good health.

V usage is TRBV7-3 and J usage is TRBJ2-3, with 9 bases that match TRBD2. After removal of 5 bases from V and 0 bases from J, the junction contained 6 bases not matched to a gene. CDR1 is SGHTA, CDR2 FQGTGA, per germline. This CDR3 has 16 amino acids. The CDR3 region is CASSPGTSISTDTQYF. The CDR3 DNA reads as TGTGCCAGCAGCCCAGGGACTAGCATTAGCACAGATACGCAGTATTTT.

The V call is TRBV27, the J call TRBJ2-1; TRBD2 might be the D (6 bases). CDR1 and CDR2 from the germline V gene are MNHEY and SMNVEV (reference sequence). The V gene lost 5 bases and the J gene lost 8 bases, with 13 bases spanning the gap. The CDR3 covers 13 residues. Here the CDR3 DNA reads TGTGCCAGCAGTCTTACTAGCATCCATGAGCAGTTCTTC. Residues: CASSLTSIHEQFF.

The rearrangement joins TRBV11-1 to TRBJ2-1, with D uncertain. The germline V gene has CDR1 SGHAT and CDR2 FQDESV (reference sequence). The CDR3 runs to 14 residues. V lost 2 bases and J 1 base, leaving 6 bases between the germline ends. DNA of the CDR3: TGTGCCAGCAGCTTACAGTCTTCCTACAATGAGCAGTTCTTC. Translation gives CASSLQSSYNEQFF.

The chain recombines TRBV6-5 with TRBJ1-2; maybe TRBD1 (5 bases). The CDR3 contains 15 residues. In germline, CDR1 is MNHEY, CDR2 SVGAGI. V lost 4 bases to trimming and J lost 0 bases, with 12 bases between them. CDR3 region: CASSFQGRANYGYTF. Written as DNA, the CDR3 is TGTGCCAGCAGTTTTCAGGGCAGAGCTAACTATGGCTACACCTTC.

This chain joins TRBV10-3 and TRBJ2-3; 7 bases fit TRBD2. Trimming removed 8 bases from V and 4 bases from J; junction bases left unmatched: 9. Looked up from germline, CDR1 is ENHRY and CDR2 is SYGVKD. CDR3 length equals 14 residues. The CDR3 reads CAIAQRGLADTQYF. In DNA form, the CDR3 reads TGTGCCATCGCGCAGCGGGGTTTGGCAGATACGCAGTATTTT.

The chain is built from TRBV28 and TRBJ2-5; 9 bases align to TRBD2. CDR1 is MDHEN and CDR2 is SYDVKM in the germline V gene. This CDR3 region has 16 residues. J gave up 2 bases and V 6 bases, and 10 bases lay outside the gene matches. The CDR3: CASSRLAVVTQETQYF. The CDR3 nucleotides are TGTGCCAGCAGCCGACTAGCGGTTGTTACTCAAGAGACCCAGTACTTC.

The chain recombines TRBV15 with TRBJ2-6; maybe TRBD1 (5 bases). This CDR3 has 17 amino acids. Germline values: CDR1 LNHNV, CDR2 YYDKDF (reference sequence). V was shortened by 0 bases and J by 8 bases, with 17 bases between the two germline ends. The CDR3 sequence is CATSRDAYSLGPNVLTF. The CDR3 bases are TGTGCCACCAGCAGAGATGCTTACAGTCTGGGGCCCAACGTCCTGACTTTC.

The chain couples TRBV30 to TRBJ1-5; TRBD1 aligns across 8 bases. Trimming took 3 bases from V and 4 from J; bases not matched to a gene: 8. CDR1 is GTSNPN, CDR2 SVGIG, per germline (reference sequence). This CDR3 comprises 15 residues. The CDR3 here is CAWSRGQGLNQPQHF. The CDR3, as DNA: TGTGCCTGGAGCCGAGGACAGGGCTTGAATCAGCCCCAGCATTTT.

The CDR3 DNA is TGTGCCTGGAGAAGCGGGAGGGGGGAGACCCAGTACTTC. This encodes CAWRSGRGETQYF. The V and J genes are TRBV30 and TRBJ2-5; 10 bases are a match to TRBD2. Trimming at V came to 3 bases and at J to 5 bases, leaving 3 bases not matched to a gene. The length of the CDR3 is 13 residues. Germline V gene data show CDR1 as GTSNPN and CDR2 as SVGIG (reference sequence).

This chain uses TRBV27 with TRBJ1-2; TRBD1 might be the D (6 bases). Germline CDR1 MNHEY, CDR2 SMNVEV (reference sequence). The CDR3 has 15 amino acids. The germline V and J ends were trimmed by 3 bases and 1 base, with 12 bases remaining between them. The CDR3 spells CASSFSGTFNYGYTF. Here the CDR3 DNA reads TGTGCCAGCAGTTTTTCAGGGACATTTAACTATGGCTACACCTTC.

V usage is TRBV18 and J usage is TRBJ2-3; 8 bases map to TRBD1. This CDR3 is built from 15 residues. The germline gives CDR1 KGHSH, CDR2 LQKENI. V shed 3 bases, J shed 6 bases, and the junction held 8 bases outside the gene matches. CDR3 in amino acids: CASSPRDRPSDTQYF. The DNA for the CDR3 is TGTGCCAGCTCACCCCGGGACAGGCCCTCCGATACGCAGTATTTT.